Presented here are 27 T cell receptor beta chains from one specimen sequenced in a study of T cell changes during pregnancy in multiple sclerosis. The table came from immunoSEQ multiplex PCR; TCRdb's copy has only in-frame clones and leaves some out. The sample lists 60,000 to 85,000 clones, roughly 92% occurring once. The sequences come from peripheral blood, collected after pregnancy. Receptor source: a female donor in good health, enrolled as a control in a pregnancy study.

This clone was counted a few times. The chain joins TRBV11-2 to TRBJ1-5; a possible D gene is TRBD1 (5 bases). The germline V gene encodes CDR1 SGHAT and CDR2 FQNNGV. This CDR3 has 15 amino acids. V was cut by 1 base and J by 6 bases, with 13 bases left in between. The CDR3 region is CASSLGFGGGQPQHF. CDR3 nucleotide sequence: TGTGCCAGCAGCTTAGGATTCGGGGGTGGTCAGCCCCAGCATTTT.

V usage is TRBV5-6 and J usage is TRBJ1-1, with 7 bases fitting TRBD1. This CDR3 has 16 residues. The J segment lost 6 bases and the V segment lost 3 bases, leaving 14 bases of the junction unmatched. CDR1 is SGHDT and CDR2 is YYEEEE in the germline V gene. The CDR3 nucleotides are TGTGCCAGCAGCTGGAGACAGGGAATGCCAACATCTGAAGCTTTCTTT. Its protein is CASSWRQGMPTSEAFF.

J is TRBJ1-2 and V is TRBV5-1; TRBD1 might be the D (6 bases). Trimming stripped 3 bases from V and 4 bases from J, with 16 bases between. The CDR3 has 15 amino acids. CDR1 and CDR2 from the germline V gene are SGHRS and YFSETQ. The CDR3 sequence: CASSSREGGIYGYTF. The CDR3 DNA follows: TGCGCCAGCAGCTCCAGGGAGGGGGGCATCTATGGCTACACCTTC.

The chain links TRBV19 to TRBJ1-6, with 9 bases that match TRBD1. After removal of 7 bases from V and 10 bases from J, the junction contained 11 bases not matched to a gene. Looked up from germline, CDR1 is LNHDA and CDR2 is SQIVND (reference sequence). The CDR3 has 15 residues. The chain's CDR3 is CASILGRTGVSPLHF. The CDR3 DNA sequence: TGTGCCAGTATCCTCGGTAGGACAGGGGTGTCACCCCTCCACTTT.

This clone was detected once. J is TRBJ2-3 and V is TRBV23-1, with a possible D match to TRBD2 (5 bases). TRBV23-1 falls under the ORF class, with uncertain function. This CDR3 region has 15 residues. Trimming removed 6 bases at V and 1 base at J, with 14 bases between. The CDR3 DNA reads TGCGCCAGCAGGGAGGTGGAGAACCGCACAGATACGCAGTATTTT. The encoded protein is CASREVENRTDTQYF.

This clone was recorded only once. The chain links TRBV4-1 to TRBJ2-1, with D tentatively TRBD2 (5 bases). This CDR3 has 14 amino acids. The germline gives CDR1 MGHRA, CDR2 YSYEKL. With 2 bases removed from V and 8 bases from J, the gap between germline ends came to 13 bases. CDR3 loop: CASSQLTRPHEQFF. CDR3 in DNA: TGCGCCAGCAGCCAACTAACTAGGCCCCATGAGCAGTTCTTC.

This clone came up once. The chain joins TRBV11-3 to TRBJ2-5; a possible D gene is TRBD2 (7 bases). The CDR3 sequence is 16 residues long. The V gene lost 5 bases and the J gene lost 5 bases, with 21 bases spanning the gap. In germline, CDR1 is SGHNT, CDR2 YENEEA. The CDR3 DNA follows: TGTGCCAGCAGCGCTGGACAGACGGGACTAACGGAGACCCAGTACTTC. It translates to CASSAGQTGLTETQYF. The full variable domain, its missing parts supplied by reference TRBV11-3 and TRBJ2-5, is EAGVVQSPRYKIIEKKQPVAFWCNPISGHNTLYWYLQNLGQGPELLIRYENEEAVDDSQLPKDRFSAERLKGVDSTLKIQPAELGDSAVYLCASSAGQTGLTETQYFGPGTRLLVL.

This clone has only one observation. The chain recombines TRBV28 with TRBJ1-4, with D maybe TRBD1 (5 bases). This CDR3 is 14 amino acids long. Deletions cut 3 bases from V and 8 bases from J, with 13 bases between. Germline lookup yields CDR1 MDHEN and CDR2 SYDVKM. CDR3 amino acids: CASSFARAGEKLFF. CDR3 coding DNA: TGTGCCAGCAGTTTCGCCAGGGCGGGGGAAAAACTGTTTTTT.

The V and J genes are TRBV2 and TRBJ1-6; 12 nucleotides line up with TRBD1. This CDR3 has 16 amino acids. Unmatched junction bases numbered 3, after V lost 6 bases and J lost 3 bases. The germline gives CDR1 SNHLY, CDR2 FYNNEI. For the CDR3, the DNA is TGTGCCAGCAGCGGGACAGGGGGCCTCTATAATTCACCCCTCCACTTT. Amino acid sequence: CASSGTGGLYNSPLHF.

The chain links TRBV7-9 to TRBJ2-1; D possibly corresponds to TRBD2 (6 bases). CDR3 length equals 14 residues. Germline CDR1 and CDR2: SEHNR and FQNEAQ (reference sequence). V was shortened by 2 bases and J by 7 bases, with 12 bases between the two germline ends. The CDR3 spells CASSLMEGRNEQFF. In nucleotides, the CDR3 is TGTGCCAGCAGCTTAATGGAGGGGCGGAATGAGCAGTTCTTC.

V gene TRBV9 combines with J gene TRBJ2-1, with 10 nucleotides matching TRBD2. Per germline, CDR1 SGDLS and CDR2 YYNGEE. The CDR3 spans 15 residues. The trim removed 4 bases at V and 4 bases at J, leaving 5 bases unmatched. CDR3 bases: TGTGCCAGCAGCTACTCACTAGCGGGGTACAATGAGCAGTTCTTC. Encoded protein: CASSYSLAGYNEQFF.

This chain uses TRBV21-1 with TRBJ1-2. TRBV21-1 is deemed a pseudogene. The CDR3 has 11 residues. CDR3 in DNA: TGTGCCAGCAGCAGGGAGTATGGCTACACCTTC. It specifies CASSREYGYTF.

The gene calls are TRBV27 and TRBJ2-1; possible D gene TRBD2, 6 bases. This CDR3 has 14 amino acids. V lost 2 bases, J lost 7 bases, and 12 bases lay in between. The germline V gene encodes CDR1 MNHEY and CDR2 SMNVEV (reference sequence). CDR3 DNA sequence: TGTGCCAGCAGTTTACTTCTAGCGATGAATGAGCAGTTCTTC. Translated: CASSLLLAMNEQFF.

The chain uses TRBV7-6 and TRBJ2-1, with 8 bases that match TRBD2. The CDR3 has 15 residues. Germline V CDR1 and CDR2: SGHVS, FNYEAQ. V shed 2 bases and J 2 bases; nucleotides not matched to a gene: 2. For the CDR3, the DNA is TGTGCCAGCAGCTTACTAGCGGGCGCCTACAATGAGCAGTTCTTC. Its translation: CASSLLAGAYNEQFF.

The rearrangement joins TRBV7-9 to TRBJ2-7; 7 nucleotides line up with TRBD1. This CDR3 spans 14 amino acids. Looked up from germline, CDR1 is SEHNR and CDR2 is FQNEAQ (reference sequence). J lost 0 bases, V lost 2 bases, and 1 base had no gene match. This CDR3 reads CASSLTGDSYEQYF. For the CDR3, the DNA is TGTGCCAGCAGCTTAACAGGGGACTCCTACGAGCAGTACTTC. The whole variable domain, remainder taken from reference TRBV7-9 and TRBJ2-7, is DTGVSQNPRHKITKRGQNVTFRCDPISEHNRLYWYRQTLGQGPEFLTYFQNEAQLEKSRLLSDRFSAERPKGSFSTLEIQRTEQGDSAMYLCASSLTGDSYEQYFGPGTRLTVT.

This clone was found once. The V call is TRBV27, the J call TRBJ1-5, with 8 bases that match TRBD1. Trimming at V came to 8 bases and at J to 6 bases, leaving 12 bases not matched to a gene. The germline gives CDR1 MNHEY, CDR2 SMNVEV (reference sequence). The CDR3 has 15 amino acids. The CDR3 spells CASRTTGDLSQPQHF. The CDR3 DNA follows: TGTGCCAGCCGGACGACAGGGGATCTCAGTCAGCCCCAGCATTTT.

This clone was seen a single time. The J gene is TRBJ2-3, the V gene TRBV5-1, with no clear D. The CDR3 runs to 12 residues. V shed 4 bases and J shed 0 bases, with 3 bases lying between them. Germline V gene data show CDR1 as SGHRS and CDR2 as YFSETQ. The CDR3 spells CASSLSTDTQYF. CDR3 in DNA: TGCGCCAGCAGCCTTAGCACAGATACGCAGTATTTT.

This chain joins TRBV30 and TRBJ2-1; 7 bases are shared with TRBD2. CDR3 length equals 14 residues. Germline trimming cut 0 bases from V and 5 bases from J; bases unmatched to any gene: 4. Per the germline V gene, CDR1 is GTSNPN and CDR2 is SVGIG (reference sequence). CDR3 sequence reads: CAWSVTGGHNEQFF. The CDR3 DNA reads TGTGCCTGGAGTGTGACGGGAGGCCACAATGAGCAGTTCTTC.

The chain joins TRBV5-1 to TRBJ2-3; TRBD1 is a possible D gene (5 bases). In germline, CDR1 is SGHRS, CDR2 YFSETQ. CDR3 length: 16 residues. V lost 0 bases and J lost 0, with 11 bases in between. Written as DNA, the CDR3 is TGCGCCAGCAGCTTGGGTGACAGAGCAAGCACAGATACGCAGTATTTT. Translating it yields CASSLGDRASTDTQYF. The entire variable domain, with the rest obtained from reference TRBV5-1 and TRBJ2-3, is as follows: KAGVTQTPRYLIKTRGQQVTLSCSPISGHRSVSWYQQTPGQGLQFLFEYFSETQRNKGNFPGRFSGRQFSNSRSEMNVSTLELGDSALYLCASSLGDRASTDTQYFGPGTRLTVL.

The J gene is TRBJ1-1, the V gene TRBV10-3, with a possible D match to TRBD1 (5 bases). The CDR3 runs to 16 residues. Trimming left V 0 bases short and J 5 bases short, with 16 bases between. Per the germline V gene, CDR1 is ENHRY and CDR2 is SYGVKD. CDR3 region: CAISESRTGQNTEAFF. DNA for the CDR3: TGTGCCATCAGTGAGTCGAGAACAGGCCAAAATACTGAAGCTTTCTTT.

The chain couples TRBV27 to TRBJ2-7; 7 bases match TRBD2. CDR3 size: 15 residues. Germline CDR1 is MNHEY and CDR2 is SMNVEV (reference sequence). V lost 1 base to trimming and J lost 0 bases; unmatched junction nucleotides: 3. The CDR3 DNA reads TGTGCCAGCAGTTTATGGGGGGGGAGCTCCTACGAGCAGTACTTC. The encoded protein is CASSLWGGSSYEQYF.

CDR3 sequence (DNA): TGTGCCAGCAGTTACGAGTCTAGCGGGAGCTACGAGCAGTACTTC. Protein product: CASSYESSGSYEQYF. V is TRBV6-6 and J is TRBJ2-7, with TRBD2 identical over 10 bases. The CDR3 consists of 15 residues. CDR1 MNHNY and CDR2 SVGAGI come from the germline V gene (reference sequence). V gave up 2 bases and J gave up 3 bases; unmatched junction bases: 4.

This chain uses TRBV2 with TRBJ2-5, with D maybe TRBD2 (5 bases). CDR3 length: 16 residues. In germline, CDR1 is SNHLY, CDR2 FYNNEI. Trimming took off 8 bases at V and 5 bases at J, with 24 bases between the two ends. CDR3: CASYRLLPRRRETQYF. The CDR3 region has the DNA TGTGCCAGCTACAGACTACTACCCCGGCGGAGGGAGACCCAGTACTTC.

The chain uses TRBV11-2 and TRBJ1-3; D gene ambiguous. The CDR3 length is 15 residues. Germline lookup yields CDR1 SGHAT and CDR2 FQNNGV. V dropped 5 bases and J dropped 3 bases, with 14 bases sitting between them. The CDR3 DNA is TGTGCCAGCAGCAGCCTGACCGGGATTGGAAACACCATATATTTT. Protein sequence: CASSSLTGIGNTIYF.

The genes are TRBV9 and TRBJ1-1, with D perhaps TRBD1 (6 bases). Germline V gene data show CDR1 as SGDLS and CDR2 as YYNGEE. The CDR3 is 17 residues long. V gave up 1 base and J gave up 8 bases, with 24 bases separating them. DNA of the CDR3: TGTGCCAGCAGCGTACACAAGAAGGGGGTGGTAAAACCAGAAGCTTTCTTT. Protein sequence: CASSVHKKGVVKPEAFF. Drawing the rest from reference TRBV9 and TRBJ1-1, the complete variable domain is DSGVTQTPKHLITATGQRVTLRCSPRSGDLSVYWYQQSLDQGLQFLIQYYNGEERAKGNILERFSAQQFPDLHSELNLSSLELGDSALYFCASSVHKKGVVKPEAFFGQGTRLTVV.

This clone appeared a single time. This chain connects TRBV5-5 to TRBJ2-7; the match to TRBD1 covers 9 bases. With V trimmed by 4 bases and J by 7 bases, 12 bases remained unmatched. This CDR3 region has 15 residues. Germline lookup yields CDR1 SGHKS and CDR2 YYEKEE (reference sequence). The CDR3 protein is CASSRSPGQGWEQYF. The CDR3 DNA is TGTGCCAGCAGCCGATCTCCGGGACAGGGATGGGAGCAGTACTTC.

CDR3 region: CASSGGLARLTDTQYF. CDR3 in DNA: TGTGCCAGCAGTGGGGGACTAGCGCGGCTCACAGATACGCAGTATTTT. The chain uses TRBV2 and TRBJ2-3; TRBD2 aligns across 10 bases. Germline CDR1 is SNHLY and CDR2 is FYNNEI. The CDR3 covers 16 residues. With V trimmed by 4 bases and J by 2 bases, 6 bases remained unmatched.